This TCR beta chain was identified in a study of T cell responses to AZD1222 COVID-19 vaccine. Study information: Recipients boosted at about 4 weeks or about 12 weeks are pooled.

V was shortened by 5 bases and J by 3 bases, with 5 bases between the two germline ends. CDR1 and CDR2 (germline): MNHEY, SVGEGT. The CDR3 runs to 11 residues. The table came from immunoSEQ multiplex PCR; TCRdb's copy has only in-frame clones and leaves some out. The sample has roughly 170,000 clones; 85% to 95% are singletons. Points on this clone: Its antigen is not identified.

Findings of the study overall: Spike was spanned by vaccine-associated CD4 TCRs, with dominance at 160-218 and 743-854. Of the AZD1222 recipients, only 5 or 6 were seropositive at baseline.

Here the sequenced sample was peripheral blood, taken on day 0 of AZD1222 vaccination. The chain recombines TRBV6-2 or TRBV6-3 with TRBJ2-7, with D uncertain. The sequence was obtained from an adult in good health. CDR3: CASSQVYEQYF. In DNA form, the CDR3 reads TGTGCCAGCAGTCAAGTCTACGAGCAGTACTTC.